Listed below are T cell receptor beta chains from one sample, sequenced in a study of shared clonotypes between healthy human individuals. TCRdb's table, derived via immunoSEQ multiplex PCR, lists solely in-frame clones and lacks some. The sample lists roughly 2 million clones; 85% to 95% were seen once. The sample consisted of naive CD4+ T cells sorted from blood. All receptors come from a man younger than 35 in good health. The CDR3 runs from the conserved cysteine through the conserved F or W. D genes are given only for firm matches. Rows may omit the clone size; those that give it use once, few, many or a size class.

J	V	size	D	CDR3	DNA
TRBJ2-1	TRBV6-5	NA	TRBD2	CASSARGGLNEQFF	TGTGCCAGCAGTGCCCGGGGGGGGCTCAATGAGCAGTTCTTC
TRBJ2-7	TRBV5-4	NA	TRBD1	CASSHIDREGTGEQYF	TGTGCCAGCAGCCATATTGACAGGGAAGGTACGGGTGAGCAGTACTTC
TRBJ2-3	TRBV27	NA	NA	CATRGGPSTDTQYF	TGTGCCACCAGAGGGGGGCCGAGCACAGATACGCAGTATTTT
TRBJ2-7	TRBV15	NA	NA	CATSRDYQGGSYEQYF	TGTGCCACCAGCAGAGATTATCAAGGGGGGTCCTACGAGCAGTACTTC
TRBJ1-6	TRBV10-1	NA	NA	CASSERNSPLHF	TGCGCCAGCAGTGAGCGGAATTCACCCCTCCACTTT
TRBJ1-2	TRBV15	NA	NA	CATSRDRGGQGYTF	TGTGCCACCAGCAGAGATAGAGGGGGGCAAGGCTACACCTTC
TRBJ2-7	TRBV7-2	NA	TRBD1	CASSFHRGTSYEQYF	TGTGCCAGCAGCTTTCACAGGGGAACCTCCTACGAGCAGTACTTC
TRBJ2-5	TRBV5-1	NA	TRBD1	CASSATSGGGETQYF	TGCGCCAGCAGCGCTACGTCAGGGGGCGGCGAGACCCAGTACTTC
TRBJ1-1	TRBV2	NA	NA	CASSVRSLNTEAFF	TGTGCCAGCAGTGTACGGTCTTTGAACACTGAAGCTTTCTTT
TRBJ1-6	TRBV7-2	NA	NA	CASSPGREGSSPLHF	TGTGCCAGCAGCCCCGGGCGGGAGGGGAGTTCACCCCTCCACTTT
TRBJ2-1	TRBV5-1	once	NA	CASSPRGEEGEQFF	TGCGCCAGCAGCCCCCGCGGGGAAGAGGGTGAGCAGTTCTTC
TRBJ2-7	TRBV5-4	NA	NA	CASSFDASRYEQYF	TGTGCCAGCAGCTTCGACGCTAGCAGGTACGAGCAGTACTTC
TRBJ2-1	TRBV29-1	NA	NA	CSVVVNEQFF	TGCAGCGTTGTGGTCAATGAGCAGTTCTTC
TRBJ2-7	TRBV6-1	NA	NA	CASRQGNEQYF	TGTGCCAGCAGGCAGGGGAACGAGCAGTACTTC
TRBJ1-5	TRBV16	NA	NA	CASSQHWGSSNQPQHF	TGTGCCAGCAGCCAACATTGGGGATCGAGCAATCAGCCCCAGCATTTT
TRBJ1-3	TRBV27	NA	NA	CASSPRYTGNTIYF	TGTGCCAGCAGTCCGCGTTATACTGGAAACACCATATATTTT
TRBJ2-6	TRBV18	NA	NA	CASSPPGAGANVLTF	TGTGCCAGCTCACCACCGGGAGCTGGGGCCAACGTCCTGACTTTC
TRBJ1-5	TRBV9	once	NA	CASSVGWEGPPQHF	TGTGCCAGCAGCGTAGGGTGGGAGGGGCCGCCCCAGCATTTT
TRBJ2-5	TRBV21-1	NA	NA	CASSKALEGPETQYF	TGTGCCAGCAGCAAAGCGCTTGAGGGGCCGGAGACCCAGTACTTC
TRBJ2-6	TRBV5-6	once	NA	CASNQGTGANVLTF	TGTGCCAGCAATCAGGGAACAGGGGCCAACGTCCTGACTTTC
TRBJ2-3	TRBV4-3	once	TRBD2	CASSTMAAGGPGDTQYF	TGCGCCAGCAGCACTATGGCGGCGGGAGGGCCAGGAGATACGCAGTATTTT